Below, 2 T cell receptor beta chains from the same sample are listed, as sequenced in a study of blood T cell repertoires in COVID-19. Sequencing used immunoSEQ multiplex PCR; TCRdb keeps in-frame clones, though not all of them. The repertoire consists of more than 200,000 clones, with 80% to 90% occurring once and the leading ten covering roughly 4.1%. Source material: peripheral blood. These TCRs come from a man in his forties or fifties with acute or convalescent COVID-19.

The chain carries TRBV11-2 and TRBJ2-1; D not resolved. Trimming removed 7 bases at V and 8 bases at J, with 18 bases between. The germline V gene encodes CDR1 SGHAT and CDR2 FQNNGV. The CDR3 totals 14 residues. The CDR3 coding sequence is TGTGCCAGCACCCCATTCGATCAGTCCGATGAGCAGTTCTTC. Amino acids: CASTPFDQSDEQFF.

The CDR3 region is CASSYSRLSSYEQYF. The DNA for the CDR3 is TGTGCCAGCAGTTACTCCCGACTCAGCTCCTACGAGCAGTACTTC. The chain uses TRBV6-5 and TRBJ2-7; D is ambiguous. The V gene lost 0 bases and the J gene lost 0 bases, with 9 bases spanning the gap. The CDR3 has 15 residues. CDR1 is MNHEY, CDR2 SVGAGI, per germline.